This passage covers 15 T cell receptor beta chains from one sample sequenced in a study of blood T cell repertoires in COVID-19 (dated by TCRdb to about 2020). Receptor libraries were prepared by the immunoSEQ multiplex PCR assay. TCRdb provides this immuneACCESS table in a form limited to in-frame rearrangements. Some clones are lacking; in checked studies, under half of them reflect an unresolved V gene, and why the rest are absent is not known. The sample table records around 200,000 clones; 80% to 90% of these occur just once. The biggest ten clones account for around 3.3% of the sample. The sequencing sample was made of peripheral blood. The source is a man in his sixties with acute or convalescent COVID-19.

This CDR3 reads CASSLGNRGQETQYF. In DNA, the CDR3 is TGTGCCAGCAGCTTAGGTAACAGGGGCCAAGAGACCCAGTACTTC. The chain uses TRBV7-4 and TRBJ2-5, with 7 bases that match TRBD1. Germline lookup yields CDR1 SGHVT and CDR2 SQSDAQ. The length of the CDR3 is 15 residues. With V trimmed by 1 base and J by 1 base, 3 bases remained unmatched.

This chain joins TRBV7-9 and TRBJ2-7; 10 bases align to TRBD1. Germline lookup yields CDR1 SEHNR and CDR2 FQNEAQ (reference sequence). With V trimmed by 6 bases and J by 6 bases, 8 bases remained unmatched. The CDR3 is made up of 14 amino acids. The CDR3 region has the DNA TGTGCCAGCAGTCTGACAGGGGGCCGGGGCGAGCAGTACTTC. Protein sequence: CASSLTGGRGEQYF.

V is TRBV12-3 or TRBV12-4 and J is TRBJ2-1; D possibly corresponds to TRBD1 (6 bases). Trimming shortened V by 4 bases and J by 6 bases, and 7 bases separated the two germline ends. The CDR3 length is 12 residues. The CDR3 loop reads CASSSDSNEQFF. For the CDR3, the DNA is TGTGCCAGCAGTTCGGACAGCAATGAGCAGTTCTTC.

The gene calls are TRBV28 and TRBJ1-2; tentatively, D is TRBD1 (5 bases). The CDR3 is 14 residues long. The V end lost 3 bases, the J end lost 4 bases, and 12 bases lay between the germline ends. In germline, CDR1 is MDHEN, CDR2 SYDVKM. The DNA for the CDR3 is TGTGCCAGCAGTTTGACAGCTAGTCTCTATGGCTACACCTTC. Translating gives CASSLTASLYGYTF.

The rearrangement links TRBV12-3 or TRBV12-4 to TRBJ2-3, with D tentatively TRBD1 (5 bases). The CDR3 has 13 amino acids. With 6 bases removed from V and 4 bases from J, the gap between germline ends came to 11 bases. The CDR3 DNA reads TGTGCCAGCAGAAGAACAGGAGCAGATACGCAGTATTTT. The encoded protein is CASRRTGADTQYF.

This sequence joins TRBV19 and TRBJ2-1, with 8 positions matching TRBD2. The CDR3 covers 17 residues. J gave up 1 base and V 1 base, and 6 bases lay outside the gene matches. Germline-derived CDR1 and CDR2 are LNHDA and SQIVND (reference sequence). The CDR3 bases are TGTGCCAGTAGTATAGCCCTGGGACTAGGGTCCTACAATGAGCAGTTCTTC. Amino acid sequence: CASSIALGLGSYNEQFF.

This chain uses TRBV5-1 with TRBJ2-7; perhaps TRBD2 as D (5 bases). Germline CDR1 and CDR2: SGHRS and YFSETQ. V was clipped by 4 bases and J by 3 bases, with 14 bases between them. This CDR3 is 14 amino acids long. The CDR3 here is CASSPEGLGYEQYF. The CDR3 DNA reads TGCGCCAGCAGCCCCGAGGGCCTCGGCTACGAGCAGTACTTC.

The J gene is TRBJ2-7, the V gene TRBV29-1, with 7 bases that match TRBD1. With V trimmed by 6 bases and J by 0 bases, 5 bases remained unmatched. Germline CDR1 and CDR2: SQVTM and ANQGSEA. The CDR3 covers 13 residues. This chain's CDR3 is CSVTGLASYEQYF. The DNA of the CDR3 is TGCAGCGTGACAGGGCTCGCCTCCTACGAGCAGTACTTC.

This rearrangement joins TRBV27 to TRBJ1-1, with TRBD1 identical over 7 bases. V trimming: 3 bases; J trimming: 5 bases; junction bases outside the gene matches: 9. This CDR3 is built from 15 residues. The germline gives CDR1 MNHEY, CDR2 SMNVEV (reference sequence). The CDR3 protein is CASSLYTGVRTEAFF. The CDR3 coding sequence is TGTGCCAGCAGTTTGTATACAGGGGTGAGAACTGAAGCTTTCTTT.

V and J are TRBV10-3 and TRBJ1-1, with 9 bases fitting TRBD1. The CDR3 extends over 15 amino acids. V dropped 6 bases and J dropped 5; count of bases not matched to a gene: 10. Per the germline V gene, CDR1 is ENHRY and CDR2 is SYGVKD. CDR3 loop: CAIRVQGATRTEAFF. For the CDR3, the DNA is TGTGCCATCAGGGTACAGGGGGCTACGAGGACTGAAGCTTTCTTT.

The chain employs TRBV27 and TRBJ2-3; TRBD2 matches at 8 bases. Germline V gives CDR1 MNHEY, CDR2 SMNVEV (reference sequence). V shed 6 bases, J shed 1 base, and the junction held 9 bases outside the gene matches. This CDR3 comprises 16 residues. The CDR3 loop is CASSLRGGHRTDTQYF. CDR3 nucleotides: TGTGCCAGCAGCCTCCGGGGGGGTCACCGCACAGATACGCAGTATTTT.

The chain links TRBV10-3 to TRBJ1-1; the D gene is possibly TRBD1 (5 bases). Germline values: CDR1 ENHRY, CDR2 SYGVKD. The CDR3 consists of 13 residues. Trimming took off 3 bases at V and 4 bases at J, with 9 bases between the two ends. CDR3 region: CAISDRVSTEAFF. CDR3 coding DNA: TGTGCCATCAGTGACAGGGTGAGCACTGAAGCTTTCTTT.

The rearrangement joins TRBV6-4 to TRBJ2-1; D possibly corresponds to TRBD2 (5 bases). Germline lookup yields CDR1 MRHNA and CDR2 SNTAGT. The CDR3 loop spans 16 amino acids. V lost 0 bases to trimming and J lost 0 bases, with 9 bases between them. DNA for the CDR3: TGTGCCAGCAGTGACTCCCGGGGAAGCTCCTACAATGAGCAGTTCTTC. This codes for CASSDSRGSSYNEQFF.

The chain combines TRBV5-1 with TRBJ2-6; 11 positions agree with TRBD1. CDR1 SGHRS and CDR2 YFSETQ come from the germline V gene. V dropped 2 bases and J dropped 1; count of bases not matched to a gene: 11. This CDR3 is built from 20 residues. In DNA, the CDR3 is TGCGCCAGCAGCTTTCCCCCTGGGACAGGGGGTATTTCTGGGGCCAACGTCCTGACTTTC. Residues: CASSFPPGTGGISGANVLTF.

The chain links TRBV7-9 to TRBJ2-7, with a tentative D call TRBD1 (5 bases). The V end lost 5 bases, the J end lost 2 bases, and 16 bases lay between the germline ends. Per germline, CDR1 SEHNR and CDR2 FQNEAQ (reference sequence). This CDR3 has 15 residues. The CDR3: CASSGRRLGPYEQYF. The CDR3 DNA reads TGTGCCAGCAGCGGCCGACGATTGGGGCCCTACGAGCAGTACTTC.